These T cell receptor beta chains were read from a single sample in a study of regulatory T cells in long-lasting Graves disease. TCRdb reprocessed the multiplex PCR reads with MiXCR, giving one entry per CDR3 protein. The repertoire includes some 280,000 distinct CDR3 sequences, around 23% of them detected once, and roughly 50% sits in the top ten. The source material was peripheral blood mononuclear cells (PBMCs), sampled when the disease was refractory, from a patient treated with antithyroid drugs. All receptors come from a female donor with Graves disease. CDR3s include the opening cysteine and the closing phenylalanine or tryptophan. A D gene is named only where the DNA matches it firmly. A row's size may be missing; if present it is once, few, many or a size class.

cdr3_aa,cdr3_nt,cdr3_length,d_call,clone_size,j_call,v_call
CASSYHDRGNQPQHF,TGTGCCAGCAGCTACCACGACAGGGGCAATCAGCCCCAGCATTTT,15,TRBD1,many,TRBJ1-5,TRBV11-3
CSATGQSYYTQYF,TGCAGTGCCACCGGACAGTCTTACTATACGCAGTATTTT,13,.,.,TRBJ2-3,TRBV20-1
CASTPLHSLGETQYF,TGTGCCAGCACCCCCCTCCACAGCTTAGGAGAGACCCAGTACTTC,15,.,many,TRBJ2-5,TRBV7-2
CASSLSVDPNTEAFF,TGTGCCAGCAGTCTTTCGGTGGACCCGAACACTGAAGCTTTCTTT,15,.,many,TRBJ1-1,TRBV28
CASSQGGNTGELFF,TGTGCCAGCAGCCAAGGGGGGAACACCGGGGAGCTGTTTTTT,14,.,many,TRBJ2-2,TRBV3-1
CASSGGLAPAYEQYF,TGTGCCAGCAGCGGAGGACTAGCGCCTGCCTACGAGCAGTACTTC,15,TRBD2,few,TRBJ2-7,TRBV7-9
CASSSGGTERFF,TGTGCCAGCAGTTCGGGCGGGACGGAGCGGTTCTTC,12,.,.,TRBJ2-1,TRBV28
CASSLSLAREQYF,TGTGCCAGCAGTTTATCCCTAGCACGCGAGCAGTACTTC,13,.,.,TRBJ2-7,TRBV27
CASSWGFTEAFF,TGTGCCAGCAGTTGGGGGTTCACTGAAGCTTTCTTT,12,.,few,TRBJ1-1,TRBV6-4
CASSPGALPTDTQYF,TGTGCCAGCAGCCCAGGGGCTCTCCCCACAGATACGCAGTATTTT,15,.,.,TRBJ2-3,TRBV5-5
CSARVGTGVYEQYF,TGCAGTGCTAGAGTCGGGACAGGGGTCTACGAGCAGTACTTC,14,TRBD1,.,TRBJ2-7,TRBV20-1
CASSLGPGDGYTF,TGTGCCAGCAGCTTAGGCCCGGGAGATGGCTACACCTTC,13,.,few,TRBJ1-2,TRBV5-5
CASSPGLFQETQYF,TGTGCCAGCAGCCCGGGACTATTCCAAGAGACCCAGTACTTC,14,TRBD2,.,TRBJ2-5,TRBV7-9
CSVLGQRNTGELFF,TGCAGCGTTCTGGGACAGAGGAACACCGGGGAGCTGTTTTTT,14,TRBD1,.,TRBJ2-2,TRBV29-1
CAWASPLAGGPDEQFF,TGTGCCTGGGCCTCGCCTCTAGCGGGAGGGCCGGATGAGCAGTTCTTC,16,TRBD2,few,TRBJ2-1,TRBV30
CASSLDGTRDRPQHF,TGCGCCAGCAGCTTGGATGGGACGCGGGACCGGCCCCAGCATTTT,15,.,few,TRBJ1-5,TRBV5-1
CASSRFDRVGYEQYF,TGTGCCAGCAGCCGCTTCGACAGGGTTGGATACGAGCAGTACTTC,15,TRBD1,.,TRBJ2-7,TRBV14
CASSPGLALGETQYF,TGTGCCAGCAGCCCGGGACTAGCCTTAGGAGAGACCCAGTACTTC,15,TRBD2,many,TRBJ2-5,TRBV7-8
CSARGQFNTGELFF,TGCAGTGCTAGGGGGCAGTTTAACACCGGGGAGCTGTTTTTT,14,.,few,TRBJ2-2,TRBV20-1
CASSLSGHQPQHF,TGTGCCAGCAGTTTATCAGGGCATCAGCCCCAGCATTTT,13,.,many,TRBJ1-5,TRBV28
CASSLAAGPTGELFF,TGCGCCAGCAGCTTGGCTGCTGGTCCAACCGGGGAGCTGTTTTTT,15,.,few,TRBJ2-2,TRBV5-1
CASSYFGQGGGYTF,TGTGCCAGCAGTTATTTTGGGCAGGGCGGTGGCTACACCTTC,14,.,.,TRBJ1-2,TRBV6-5
CASSSLGRSTDTQYF,TGTGCCAGCAGCTCCCTGGGGAGGAGCACAGATACGCAGTATTTT,15,.,.,TRBJ2-3,TRBV7-2
CASSPFDRYEQYF,TGTGCCAGCAGTCCATTTGACCGGTACGAGCAGTACTTC,13,.,.,TRBJ2-7,TRBV28
CASSYGVETQYF,TGTGCCAGCAGTTATGGGGTAGAGACCCAGTACTTC,12,.,few,TRBJ2-5,TRBV6-5
CSVDGVDTGELFF,TGCAGCGTTGATGGGGTGGACACCGGGGAGCTGTTTTTT,13,.,few,TRBJ2-2,TRBV29-1